This record concerns one T cell receptor beta chain sequence. Related graft donors supplied nonmyeloablative bone marrow transplants, and mixed chimerism was transient. The sample belongs to a study of Tregs in tolerant kidney transplant recipients. Measured with immunoSEQ multiplex PCR; TCRdb has only the in-frame clones, and not every one. The top ten hold around 1.6% of the sample, which has approximately 90,000 clones, roughly 93% seen once. CDR3 length: 16 amino acids. V gave up 5 bases and J gave up 3 bases; unmatched junction bases: 10. Germline V lookup: CDR1 SGHNT, CDR2 YENEEA. This specimen consisted of CD4+ T cells from blood (PBMCs), obtained 12 months after the transplant. The source of this sequence is a human patient who received a combined kidney and bone marrow transplant. Some of the T cells may derive from the graft donor. The chain joins TRBV11-3 to TRBJ2-3; 8 bases fit TRBD2. CDR3 loop: CASSRLPLAETDTQYF. The CDR3 DNA follows: TGTGCCAGCAGCCGGCTTCCACTAGCGGAGACAGATACGCAGTATTTT.